Listed here are 23 T cell receptor beta chains from one sample, sequenced in a study of T cell changes during pregnancy in multiple sclerosis. TCRdb keeps only in-frame clones here, not all; method: immunoSEQ multiplex PCR. Counted here are 40,000 to 45,000 clones, more than 75% occurring once; the ten biggest clones make up about 5.5%. The sequenced sample was CD8+ T cells from peripheral blood mononuclear cells, obtained after pregnancy. All receptors derive from a female donor in good health, enrolled as a control in a pregnancy study.

This chain uses TRBV11-2 with TRBJ1-1; D uncertain. The CDR3 extends over 14 amino acids. The germline V gene encodes CDR1 SGHAT and CDR2 FQNNGV. V was trimmed by 0 bases and J by 3 bases, leaving 8 bases between them. The CDR3 spells CASSLEAVYTEAFF. The CDR3 DNA reads as TGTGCCAGCAGCTTAGAGGCGGTCTACACTGAAGCTTTCTTT.

V is TRBV10-2 and J is TRBJ2-1, with D possibly matching TRBD2 (5 bases). Per germline, CDR1 WSHSY and CDR2 SAAADI. Between the trimmed V and J ends, which lost 0 bases and 7 bases, there was a span of 19 bases. The CDR3 loop spans 17 amino acids. In nucleotides, the CDR3 is TGCGCCAGCAGTGAGTCCTTATGGGTGAGCGGACGGAATGAGCAGTTCTTC. This sequence encodes CASSESLWVSGRNEQFF.

The chain links TRBV5-5 to TRBJ2-7; 9 positions match TRBD2. The J segment lost 6 bases and the V segment lost 0 bases, leaving 7 bases of the junction unmatched. The CDR3 is 15 residues long. Germline assignment: CDR1 SGHKS and CDR2 YYEKEE (reference sequence). The CDR3 DNA is TGTGCCAGCAGCTTGGTTTGGCGGGGGGGCCGCGAGCAGTACTTC. Protein product: CASSLVWRGGREQYF.

V usage is TRBV4-3 and J usage is TRBJ1-1; 8 bases fit TRBD1. The CDR3 runs 14 residues. After removal of 5 bases from V and 4 bases from J, the junction contained 6 bases not matched to a gene. Per germline, CDR1 LGHNA and CDR2 YSLEER. The chain's CDR3 is CASSIRTGSTEAFF. The CDR3 nucleotides are TGCGCCAGCAGCATCCGGACAGGGAGCACTGAAGCTTTCTTT.

V gene TRBV6-6 combines with J gene TRBJ2-7; D is undetermined. V lost 0 bases, J lost 2 bases, and 5 bases lay in between. Germline V gene sequence: CDR1 MNHNY, CDR2 SVGAGI (reference sequence). The CDR3 spans 13 residues. CDR3 loop: CASSYSTAYEQYF. Written as DNA, the CDR3 is TGTGCCAGCAGTTACTCTACAGCCTACGAGCAGTACTTC.

The chain combines TRBV7-8 with TRBJ2-1; 10 bases are a match to TRBD2. The CDR3 spans 16 residues. The germline CDR1 and CDR2 sequences are SGHVS and FQNEAQ. V lost 2 bases and J lost 9; bases outside the gene matches: 10. The CDR3 loop is CASSLFRAGGSGEQFF. In DNA, the CDR3 is TGTGCCAGCAGCTTATTTCGAGCGGGGGGGTCTGGTGAGCAGTTCTTC. The full variable domain, completed using reference TRBV7-8 and TRBJ2-1, is GAGVSQSPRYKVAKRGQDVALRCDPISGHVSLFWYQQALGQGPEFLTYFQNEAQLDKSGLPSDRFFAERPEGSVSTLKIQRTQQEDSAVYLCASSLFRAGGSGEQFFGPGTRLTVL.

The chain links TRBV4-3 to TRBJ2-1; 12 positions match TRBD2. CDR3 length equals 17 residues. Germline V gene lookup returns CDR1 LGHNA and CDR2 YSLEER. V shed 1 base, J shed 6 bases, and the junction held 7 bases outside the gene matches. The CDR3 protein is CASSQVLAGGPSNEQFF. CDR3 bases: TGCGCCAGCAGCCAAGTCCTAGCGGGGGGGCCAAGCAATGAGCAGTTCTTC.

This sequence joins TRBV4-2 and TRBJ1-1; 8 bases align to TRBD1. The CDR3 is made up of 14 amino acids. V shed 0 bases and J 8 bases; nucleotides not matched to a gene: 5. From germline, CDR1 is LGHNA and CDR2 YNFKEQ. Here the CDR3 reads CASSQEGTGKEAFF. The CDR3 DNA is TGTGCCAGCAGCCAAGAGGGGACAGGTAAAGAAGCTTTCTTT.

The chain combines TRBV6-6 with TRBJ1-6; the match to TRBD1 covers 7 bases. CDR3 size: 12 residues. Germline V gives CDR1 MNHNY, CDR2 SVGAGI (reference sequence). Germline trimming cut 6 bases from V and 14 bases from J; bases unmatched to any gene: 7. The CDR3 sequence is CASSLGQSALHF. The CDR3 region has the DNA TGTGCCAGCAGCTTGGGACAGTCGGCCCTCCACTTT.

This chain uses TRBV6-9 with TRBJ1-2; D may be TRBD1 (5 bases). Trimming removed 9 bases at V and 4 bases at J, with 15 bases between. Germline values: CDR1 MNHGY, CDR2 SVAAGI. This CDR3 contains 13 residues. The CDR3 here is CASNYHRPYGYTF. CDR3 DNA: TGTGCCAGTAATTATCACAGGCCCTATGGCTACACCTTC.

The CDR3 nucleotides read TGTGCCAGCAGTTTAAGGGGAGGCTACACCTTC. Its protein is CASSLRGGYTF. V usage is TRBV28 and J usage is TRBJ1-2, with D perhaps matching TRBD1 (5 bases). The CDR3 loop spans 11 amino acids. V was trimmed by 2 bases and J by 8 bases, leaving 6 bases between them. Germline values: CDR1 MDHEN, CDR2 SYDVKM.

The chain has TRBV7-9 and TRBJ2-7; possible D gene TRBD1, 5 bases. The CDR3 sequence is 16 residues long. Trimming took 5 bases from V and 3 from J, leaving 20 bases between them. Germline assignment: CDR1 SEHNR and CDR2 FQNEAQ (reference sequence). CDR3 sequence reads: CASSPRSRAGIYEQYF. The CDR3 DNA follows: TGTGCCAGCAGCCCAAGGAGCAGGGCAGGTATCTACGAGCAGTACTTC.

This rearrangement joins TRBV27 to TRBJ2-2, with a weak D call TRBD2 (5 bases). Trimming removed 6 bases from V and 7 bases from J, with 9 bases in between. The CDR3 is 12 residues long. Germline V gene sequence: CDR1 MNHEY, CDR2 SMNVEV (reference sequence). As DNA, the CDR3 is TGTGCCAGCAGGCTAGCAGTCGGGGAGCTGTTTTTT. Translating gives CASRLAVGELFF.

This chain links TRBV9 with TRBJ1-1; D is possibly TRBD1 (6 bases). V lost 1 base, J lost 6 bases, and 13 bases lay in between. The CDR3 is 14 residues long. The germline V gene has CDR1 SGDLS and CDR2 YYNGEE. CDR3 residues: CASSVRGGEAEAFF. Written as DNA, the CDR3 is TGTGCCAGCAGCGTAAGGGGGGGCGAGGCTGAAGCTTTCTTT.

CDR3 nucleotides: TGTGCCAGCAGCACCATGGCTGGCAACTATGGCTACACCTTC. Amino acid sequence: CASSTMAGNYGYTF. The chain combines TRBV7-2 with TRBJ1-2; D not certain. V gave up 5 bases and J gave up 2 bases, with 12 bases separating them. CDR3 size: 14 residues. The germline V gene has CDR1 SGHTA and CDR2 FQGNSA. The variable domain in full, with the rest retrieved from reference TRBV7-2 and TRBJ1-2, is GAGVSQSPSNKVTEKGKDVELRCDPISGHTALYWYRQSLGQGLEFLIYFQGNSAPDKSGLPSDRFSAERTGGSVSTLTIQRTQQEDSAVYLCASSTMAGNYGYTFGSGTRLTVV.

The V and J genes are TRBV7-3 and TRBJ1-2; 9 bases map to TRBD1. The V and J ends lost 5 bases and 0 bases, in that order; junction bases with no gene match: 13. The CDR3 sequence is 18 residues long. CDR1 SGHTA and CDR2 FQGTGA come from the germline V gene. The CDR3 protein is CASSTHIRTGATNYGYTF. The CDR3 nucleotides read TGTGCCAGCAGCACCCATATCCGGACAGGGGCCACTAACTATGGCTACACCTTC.

The CDR3 DNA is TGTGCCAGCACCCAAGGAGGCGCGAGCTCCTACGAGCAGTACTTC. Translation gives CASTQGGASSYEQYF. The chain links TRBV6-1 to TRBJ2-7, with a tentative D call TRBD2 (5 bases). Germline assignment: CDR1 MNHNS and CDR2 SASEGT. The CDR3 has 15 amino acids. Between the trimmed V and J ends, which lost 7 bases and 0 bases, there was a span of 16 bases.

This clone has a handful of counts. The rearrangement links TRBV6-1 to TRBJ1-1, with unresolved D. Between the trimmed V and J ends, which lost 0 bases and 4 bases, there was a span of 9 bases. The CDR3 totals 14 residues. Germline V gene lookup returns CDR1 MNHNS and CDR2 SASEGT. DNA for the CDR3: TGTGCCAGCAGTGAAGCGGGAGGGATCACTGAAGCTTTCTTT. As protein: CASSEAGGITEAFF.

This rearrangement joins TRBV9 to TRBJ1-5; D remains ambiguous. Trimming left V 0 bases short and J 1 base short, with 5 bases between. CDR1 is SGDLS, CDR2 YYNGEE, per germline. CDR3 length: 14 residues. The CDR3 DNA reads TGTGCCAGCAGCGTAGGGGCCAGCAATCAGCCCCAGCATTTT. This encodes CASSVGASNQPQHF.

In its sample, this clone was seen once. The chain carries TRBV4-3 and TRBJ1-6; D unresolved. Trimming removed 5 bases from V and 5 bases from J, with 7 bases in between. The CDR3 sequence is 13 residues long. Looked up from germline, CDR1 is LGHNA and CDR2 is YSLEER. The CDR3 nucleotides are TGCGCCAGCAGCGAAACTAATAATTCACCCCTCCACTTT. This sequence encodes CASSETNNSPLHF.

The V gene is TRBV11-2, the J gene TRBJ2-1; 10 positions agree with TRBD1. There are 18 residues in the CDR3. J lost 4 bases, V lost 0 bases, and 9 bases had no gene match. Germline CDR1 and CDR2: SGHAT and FQNNGV. The chain's CDR3 is CASSLEGSGTGVYNEQFF. CDR3 nucleotides: TGTGCCAGCAGCTTAGAGGGGAGTGGGACAGGGGTTTACAATGAGCAGTTCTTC.

The count of this clone is one. J is TRBJ2-3 and V is TRBV10-2; D may be TRBD2 (7 bases). CDR3 length: 13 amino acids. V shed 10 bases and J shed 6 bases, with 17 bases lying between them. Germline V gene lookup returns CDR1 WSHSY and CDR2 SAAADI. The CDR3 region has the DNA TGCGCCACCCTCACCGCGGGGGCGGATACGCAGTATTTT. This encodes CATLTAGADTQYF.

A few counts support this clone. CDR3 sequence reads: CASSDAGGRDTQYF. CDR3 nucleotides: TGTGCCAGCAGTGATGCTGGGGGCAGAGATACGCAGTATTTT. The chain uses TRBV6-4 and TRBJ2-3, with a tentative D call TRBD1 (6 bases). CDR1 is MRHNA and CDR2 is SNTAGT in the germline V gene. Trimming shortened V by 3 bases and J by 5 bases, and 12 bases separated the two germline ends. This CDR3 is built from 14 residues.